This T cell receptor (beta chain) was captured in a study of T cells in Graves' hyperthyroidism and ophthalmopathy. RNA transcripts served as the template for amplifying TCR beta CDR3 regions. HTBI primers drove first-round RT-PCR of the TCR CDR3. One entry per CDR3 protein, called by TCRdb with MiXCR from the multiplex PCR reads. This sample has hundreds of thousands of distinct CDR3 sequences, with about 20% found just once. This clonotype was counted ten times or more. Looked up from germline, CDR1 is MDHEN and CDR2 is SYDVKM. This CDR3 has 14 amino acids. Losses at the gene ends were 2 bases for V and 6 bases for J; bases not matched to a gene: 7.

The sequencing input was blood. The V call is TRBV28, the J call TRBJ2-7; 7 bases are shared with TRBD1. This clonotype was sampled from a man between 40 and 49 years old with Graves' ophthalmopathy. The CDR3 DNA sequence: TGTGCCAGCAGTTTAACCGGGCAGGGGGTCGAGCAGTACTTC. Translated, it gives CASSLTGQGVEQYF.